The present entry profiles one T cell receptor beta chain with its context. Antigen: not known. This could be a read error, since a much larger clone is one nucleotide away. These data come from a study of tumor and adjacent non-tumor tissue in lung cancer. Study context: On average, productive TCRbeta reads reached roughly 3.9 million per sample. General study findings and limits: TCR diversity was significantly greater in tumor than normal lung tissue.

No cell sorting was done before RNA was extracted from the tissue. A modified ARM-PCR protocol with three rounds of nested PCR amplified TCRbeta. TCRdb redid the calling of the multiplex PCR reads with MiXCR, one entry per CDR3 protein. The sample contains about 200,000 distinct CDR3 sequences, roughly 70% of which appear only once. Looked up from germline, CDR1 is LGHNA and CDR2 is YNFKEQ. There are 14 residues in the CDR3. V was pared by 4 bases and J by 5 bases, with 14 bases between. The receptor's source is a man in his 60s with non-small cell lung cancer. The chain employs TRBV4-2 and TRBJ2-5; no firm D call. Sequencing was carried out using lung tumor tissue. CDR3 nucleotide sequence: TGTGCCAGCAGCCTAGTGGGTCCCCAGGAGACCCAGTACTTC. This encodes CASSLVGPQETQYF.